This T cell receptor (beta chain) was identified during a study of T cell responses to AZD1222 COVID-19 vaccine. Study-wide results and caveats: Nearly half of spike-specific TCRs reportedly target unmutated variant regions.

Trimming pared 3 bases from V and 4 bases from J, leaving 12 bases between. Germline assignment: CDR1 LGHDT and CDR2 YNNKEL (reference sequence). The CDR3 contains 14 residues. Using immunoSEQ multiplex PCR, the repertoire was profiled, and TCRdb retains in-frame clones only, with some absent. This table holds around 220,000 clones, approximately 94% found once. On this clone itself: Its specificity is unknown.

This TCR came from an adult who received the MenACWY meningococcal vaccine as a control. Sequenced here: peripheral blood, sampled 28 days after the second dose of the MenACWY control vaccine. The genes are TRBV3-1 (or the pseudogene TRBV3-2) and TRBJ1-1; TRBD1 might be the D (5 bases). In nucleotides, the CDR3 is TGTGCCAGCAGCCAGCCAGGGACGGGCACTGAAGCTTTCTTT. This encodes CASSQPGTGTEAFF.